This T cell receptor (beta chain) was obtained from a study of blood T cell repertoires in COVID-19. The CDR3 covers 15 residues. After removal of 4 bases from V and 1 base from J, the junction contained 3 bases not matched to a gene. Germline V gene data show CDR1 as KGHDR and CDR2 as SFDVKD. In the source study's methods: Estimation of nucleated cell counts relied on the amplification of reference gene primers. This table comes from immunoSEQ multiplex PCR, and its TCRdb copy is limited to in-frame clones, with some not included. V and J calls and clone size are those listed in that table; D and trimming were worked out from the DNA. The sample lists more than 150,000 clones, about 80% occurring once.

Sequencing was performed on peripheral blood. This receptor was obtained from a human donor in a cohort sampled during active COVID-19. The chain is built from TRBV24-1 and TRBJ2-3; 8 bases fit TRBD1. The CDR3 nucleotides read TGTGCCACCAGTGACCCGACAGGGGGCACAGATACGCAGTATTTT. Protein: CATSDPTGGTDTQYF.